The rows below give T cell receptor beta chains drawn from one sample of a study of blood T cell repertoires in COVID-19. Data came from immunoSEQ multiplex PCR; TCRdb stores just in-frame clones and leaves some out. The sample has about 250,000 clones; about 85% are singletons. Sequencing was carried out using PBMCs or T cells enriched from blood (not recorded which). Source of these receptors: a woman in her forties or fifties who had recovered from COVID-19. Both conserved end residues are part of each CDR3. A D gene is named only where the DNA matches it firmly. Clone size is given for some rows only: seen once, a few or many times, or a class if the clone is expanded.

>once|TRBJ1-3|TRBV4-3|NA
CASSRRGVQSSGNTIYF
TGCGCCAGCAGCCGAAGAGGAGTGCAGTCCTCTGGAAACACCATATATTTT
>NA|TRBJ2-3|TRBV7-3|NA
CASSSGTNTQYF
TGTGCCAGCAGTTCCGGGACAAATACGCAGTATTTT
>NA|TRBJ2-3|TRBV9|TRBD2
CASSVGLAGATITQYF
TGTGCCAGCAGCGTAGGTCTTGCGGGAGCAACCATTACGCAGTATTTT
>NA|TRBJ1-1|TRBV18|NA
CASSPLGQGNTEAFF
TGTGCCAGCTCACCCCTCGGGCAGGGTAACACTGAAGCTTTCTTT
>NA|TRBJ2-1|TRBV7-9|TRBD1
CASSSGQGATNEQFF
TGTGCCAGCAGCTCCGGACAGGGGGCTACCAATGAGCAGTTCTTC
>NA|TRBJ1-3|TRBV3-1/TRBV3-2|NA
CASSQDWRGNTIYF
TGTGCCAGCAGCCAAGATTGGAGGGGAAACACCATATATTTT
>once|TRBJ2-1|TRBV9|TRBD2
CASSPRTSGFYNEQFF
TGTGCCAGCAGCCCACGGACTAGCGGGTTCTACAATGAGCAGTTCTTC
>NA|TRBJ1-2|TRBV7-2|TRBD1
CASSIGQADYGYTF
TGTGCCAGCAGCATTGGACAGGCGGATTATGGCTACACCTTC
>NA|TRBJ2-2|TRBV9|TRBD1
CASSGPRGDRARGTGELFF
TGTGCCAGCAGCGGACCGAGGGGGGACAGGGCACGAGGGACCGGGGAGCTGTTTTTT
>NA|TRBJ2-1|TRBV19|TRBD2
CASSIDLRTSGLIYSYNEQFF
TGTGCCAGTAGTATAGATCTCAGGACTAGCGGGCTTATCTACTCCTACAATGAGCAGTTCTTC
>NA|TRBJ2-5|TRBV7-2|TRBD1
CASSPGTGDIETQYF
TGTGCCAGCAGCCCTGGGACAGGGGATATCGAGACCCAGTACTTC
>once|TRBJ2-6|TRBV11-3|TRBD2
CASSPGGGFSGANVLTF
TGTGCCAGCAGCCCCGGGGGGGGGTTCTCTGGGGCCAACGTCCTGACTTTC
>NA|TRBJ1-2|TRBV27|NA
CASSPAPGRENYGYTF
TGTGCCAGCAGTCCCGCCCCGGGGAGGGAGAACTATGGCTACACCTTC
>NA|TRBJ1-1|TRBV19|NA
CASSYQGPNTEAFF
TGTGCCAGTAGTTATCAGGGCCCGAACACTGAAGCTTTCTTT
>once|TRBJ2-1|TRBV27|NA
CASGTGGSYNEQFF
TGTGCCAGCGGGACTGGCGGCTCCTACAATGAGCAGTTCTTC
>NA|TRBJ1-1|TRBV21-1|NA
CASSPPDRWNTEAFF
TGTGCCAGCAGCCCTCCTGACAGGTGGAACACTGAAGCTTTCTTT
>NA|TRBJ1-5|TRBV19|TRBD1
CASSPDRLYNQPQHF
TGTGCCAGTAGTCCGGACAGGTTATACAATCAGCCCCAGCATTTT
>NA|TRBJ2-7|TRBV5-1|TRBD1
CASSPTGGKYEQYF
TGCGCCAGCAGCCCGACAGGGGGCAAGTACGAGCAGTACTTC
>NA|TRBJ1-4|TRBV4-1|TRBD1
CASSSTGIKLFF
TGCGCCAGCAGCTCGACAGGGATCAAACTGTTTTTT
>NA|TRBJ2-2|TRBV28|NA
CASSFSSAESTGELFF
TGTGCCAGCAGTTTCTCTAGCGCGGAGAGCACCGGGGAGCTGTTTTTT
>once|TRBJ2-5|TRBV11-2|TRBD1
CASSLDYRQGVETQYF
TGTGCCAGCAGCTTAGACTATAGGCAGGGGGTGGAGACCCAGTACTTC
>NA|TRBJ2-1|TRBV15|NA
CATSRGAADYNEQFF
TGTGCCACCAGCAGAGGAGCGGCAGACTACAATGAGCAGTTCTTC
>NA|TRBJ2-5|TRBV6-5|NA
CASSFGPGIDGETQYF
TGTGCCAGCAGTTTCGGACCCGGGATAGATGGGGAGACCCAGTACTTC
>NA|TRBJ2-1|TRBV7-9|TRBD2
CASSAVLAGAYNEQFF
TGTGCCAGCAGCGCCGTACTAGCGGGCGCCTACAATGAGCAGTTCTTC
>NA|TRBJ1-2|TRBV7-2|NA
CASSLGQLGNYGYTF
TGTGCCAGCAGCTTAGGACAGTTGGGGAACTATGGCTACACCTTC
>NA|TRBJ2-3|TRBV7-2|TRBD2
CASSFDGRAGDTQYF
TGTGCCAGCAGCTTTGACGGGAGGGCCGGAGATACGCAGTATTTT
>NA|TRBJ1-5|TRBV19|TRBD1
CASSRGQGADQPQHF
TGTGCCAGTAGCCGGGGACAGGGGGCCGATCAGCCCCAGCATTTT
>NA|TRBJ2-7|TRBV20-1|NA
CSASPQGPYEQYF
TGCAGTGCTAGTCCGCAGGGCCCCTACGAGCAGTACTTC
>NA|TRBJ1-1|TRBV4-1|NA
CASSQDWGNTEAFF
TGCGCCAGCAGCCAAGATTGGGGCAACACTGAAGCTTTCTTT
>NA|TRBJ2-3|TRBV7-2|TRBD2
CASSLVASGDTQYF
TGTGCCAGCAGCTTAGTCGCTAGCGGAGATACGCAGTATTTT
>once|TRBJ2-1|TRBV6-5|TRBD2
CASRNQRGINEQFF
TGTGCCAGCAGAAATCAGCGGGGAATAAATGAGCAGTTCTTC
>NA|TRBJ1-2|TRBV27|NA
CASSLRGGLYGYTF
TGTGCCAGCAGTTTACGAGGAGGGCTCTATGGCTACACCTTC
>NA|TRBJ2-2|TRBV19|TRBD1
CASSIGQGRNAGELFF
TGTGCCAGTAGTATAGGACAGGGTAGAAATGCCGGGGAGCTGTTTTTT
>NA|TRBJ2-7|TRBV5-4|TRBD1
CASSGTGITGEQYF
TGTGCCAGCAGCGGGACAGGGATTACGGGCGAGCAGTACTTC
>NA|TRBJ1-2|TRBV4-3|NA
CASSQERRGGTGYTF
TGCGCCAGCAGCCAAGAACGCAGGGGCGGCACTGGCTACACCTTC
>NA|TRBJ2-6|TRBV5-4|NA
CASSARAGANVLTF
TGTGCCAGCAGCGCCCGGGCTGGGGCCAACGTCCTGACTTTC
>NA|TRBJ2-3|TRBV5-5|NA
CASSIDGLPGNTQYF
TGTGCCAGCAGCATCGACGGTCTTCCGGGTAATACGCAGTATTTT
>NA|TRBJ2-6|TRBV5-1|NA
CASNPGSGANVLTF
TGCGCCAGCAACCCAGGGTCTGGGGCCAACGTCCTGACTTTC
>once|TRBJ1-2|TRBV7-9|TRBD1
CASSSSLGGGPGGYTF
TGTGCCAGCAGCTCCAGCCTAGGGGGCGGCCCCGGGGGCTACACCTTC
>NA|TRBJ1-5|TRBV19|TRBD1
CASTGDRVSNQPQHF
TGTGCCAGTACCGGAGACAGGGTTAGCAATCAGCCCCAGCATTTT
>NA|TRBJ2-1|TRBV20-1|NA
CSARGGAEQFF
TGCAGTGCTCGCGGAGGGGCTGAGCAGTTCTTC
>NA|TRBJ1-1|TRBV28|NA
CASSLGGATTEAFF
TGTGCCAGCAGTTTAGGAGGGGCTACCACTGAAGCTTTCTTT
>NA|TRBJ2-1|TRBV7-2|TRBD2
CASRRVAGVYNEQFF
TGTGCCAGCAGGAGAGTAGCGGGAGTTTACAATGAGCAGTTCTTC
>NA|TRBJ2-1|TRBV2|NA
CASHAPSSSYNEQFF
TGTGCCAGCCACGCCCCTAGCTCTTCCTACAATGAGCAGTTCTTC
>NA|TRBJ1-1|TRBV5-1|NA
CASSLGQGGMNTEAFF
TGCGCCAGCAGCTTGGGGCAGGGAGGCATGAACACTGAAGCTTTCTTT
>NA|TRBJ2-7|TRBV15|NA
CATSRGNRVEQYF
TGTGCCACCAGCAGAGGAAACAGGGTCGAGCAGTACTTC
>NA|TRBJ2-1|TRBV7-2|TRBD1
CASSSTGTGGNNEQFF
TGTGCCAGCAGCTCCACCGGGACAGGGGGGAACAATGAGCAGTTCTTC
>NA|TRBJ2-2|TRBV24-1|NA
CATSDRRPTKSAGELFF
TGTGCCACCAGTGACCGTCGCCCTACTAAATCAGCCGGGGAGCTGTTTTTT
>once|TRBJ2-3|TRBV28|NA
CASSSIRVDTQYF
TGTGCCAGCAGTTCGATTAGAGTAGATACGCAGTATTTT
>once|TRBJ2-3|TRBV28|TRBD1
CASSLGTGGSTDTQYF
TGTGCCAGCAGTTTAGGGACAGGGGGCAGCACAGATACGCAGTATTTT
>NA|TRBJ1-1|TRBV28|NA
CASSKTNRVEAFF
TGTGCCAGCAGTAAGACAAACAGGGTTGAAGCTTTCTTT
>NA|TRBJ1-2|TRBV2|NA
CASSVAPGNGYTF
TGTGCCAGCAGTGTGGCCCCAGGGAATGGCTACACCTTC
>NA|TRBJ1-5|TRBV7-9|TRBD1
CASSSWDRPQPQHF
TGTGCCAGCAGCTCCTGGGACAGGCCTCAGCCCCAGCATTTT
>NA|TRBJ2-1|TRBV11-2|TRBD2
CATTREGITGEQFF
TGTGCCACCACACGGGAGGGCATTACCGGTGAGCAGTTCTTC
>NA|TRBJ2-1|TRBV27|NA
CASMRTANKGSYNEQFF
TGTGCCAGCATGAGGACAGCCAACAAGGGCTCCTACAATGAGCAGTTCTTC
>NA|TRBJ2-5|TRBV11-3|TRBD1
CASSLGTGTGEETQYF
TGTGCCAGCAGCTTAGGTACCGGGACAGGGGAAGAGACCCAGTACTTC
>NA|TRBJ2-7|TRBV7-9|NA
CASSSGRTGYEQYF
TGTGCCAGCAGCTCGGGGAGGACAGGCTACGAGCAGTACTTC
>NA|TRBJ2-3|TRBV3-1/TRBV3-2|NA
CASSPTASAWVGDTQYF
TGTGCCAGCAGCCCCACGGCTAGCGCGTGGGTTGGAGATACGCAGTATTTT